This T cell receptor (beta chain) was recovered during a study of blood T cell repertoires in COVID-19. Background on the study: The United States, Italy and Spain provided the acute and convalescent COVID-19 samples.

Only in-frame clones appear in the TCRdb table, and some are missing; sequencing was by immunoSEQ multiplex PCR. The table includes over 90,000 clones, more than 80% detected once. The specimen was peripheral blood. The sequence was collected from a woman in her fifties or sixties with acute or convalescent COVID-19.

The CDR3 DNA follows: TGCGCCAGCAGCCAAACTTTCGACCGGATCGGGGGAGCTTTCTTT. Protein product: CASSQTFDRIGGAFF. The chain recombines TRBV4-1 with TRBJ1-1; weak D call: TRBD1 (5 bases). The V end lost 2 bases, the J end lost 10 bases, and 20 bases lay between the germline ends. Looked up from germline, CDR1 is MGHRA and CDR2 is YSYEKL. This CDR3 comprises 15 residues.